These 3 T cell receptor beta chains came from one sample sequenced in a study of T-cell memory formation after mild COVID-19. TCRdb recomputed calls from the 5' RACE reads with MiXCR, one row per CDR3 protein. The sample shows around 340,000 distinct CDR3 sequences, 20% to 25% of them seen only once. Sequenced: PBMCs or a T cell subset sorted from them (not recorded which). Receptor source: an adult woman who had mild COVID-19 (a few samples of this study predate the infection). Cell type and time point are not known.

The rearrangement joins TRBV7-6 to TRBJ2-7; D gene unclear. Germline CDR1 and CDR2: SGHVS and FNYEAQ. The CDR3 has 14 residues. The V end was cut by 1 base, the J end by 1 base, with 8 bases between. CDR3 loop: CASSLEQVSYEQYF. The CDR3 DNA follows: TGTGCCAGCAGCTTAGAGCAGGTTTCCTACGAGCAGTACTTC.

The rearrangement links TRBV12-3 or TRBV12-4 to TRBJ2-1; no clear D gene. The CDR3 covers 13 residues. With 5 bases removed from V and 9 bases from J, the gap between germline ends came to 14 bases. The CDR3 loop is CASSSSRSPEQFF. CDR3 bases: TGTGCCAGCAGTAGCTCTAGATCCCCTGAGCAGTTCTTC.

This sequence joins TRBV5-1 and TRBJ2-2; D may be TRBD1 (5 bases). CDR1 SGHRS and CDR2 YFSETQ come from the germline V gene. Trimming left V 4 bases short and J 3 bases short, with 13 bases between. This CDR3 contains 15 residues. CDR3 amino acids: CASSIQTVDTGELFF. The CDR3 nucleotides are TGCGCCAGCAGCATCCAGACAGTGGACACCGGGGAGCTGTTTTTT.